Each of the 9 T cell receptor beta chains below was sequenced from the same sample in a study of blood T cell repertoires in COVID-19. The method was immunoSEQ multiplex PCR; TCRdb's version includes in-frame clones alone and lacks a portion of them. The sample includes around 81,000 clones, about 86% of them seen just once. The sequencing input was peripheral blood. Receptors were obtained from a woman aged 80 or older with acute or convalescent COVID-19.

The count of this clone is one. The gene calls are TRBV5-1 and TRBJ1-5; D unclear. V was cut by 0 bases and J by 7 bases, with 8 bases left in between. Germline CDR1 SGHRS, CDR2 YFSETQ. CDR3 size: 13 residues. DNA for the CDR3: TGCGCCAGCAGCTTGGATCTTTCCCAGCCCCAGCATTTT. Protein sequence: CASSLDLSQPQHF.

This chain uses TRBV19 with TRBJ1-1; 8 positions match TRBD1. Looked up from germline, CDR1 is LNHDA and CDR2 is SQIVND (reference sequence). The CDR3 extends over 15 amino acids. Trimming cost V 4 bases and J 5 bases; bases outside gene matches: 9. For the CDR3, the DNA is TGTGCCAGTAGTACAGGGGGCGCGTTAAGTACTGAAGCTTTCTTT. This gives the protein CASSTGGALSTEAFF.

The chain links TRBV10-1 to TRBJ2-1; 11 positions agree with TRBD2. V was pared by 6 bases and J by 7 bases, with 5 bases of the junction left unmatched. Germline V CDR1 and CDR2: WNHNN, SYGVQD (reference sequence). The CDR3 consists of 14 residues. Written as DNA, the CDR3 is TGCGCCAGCAGCCCGGGACTAGCGGAGAATGAGCAGTTCTTC. It translates to CASSPGLAENEQFF.

This rearrangement joins TRBV18 to TRBJ2-1, with D perhaps TRBD2 (5 bases). Germline CDR1 and CDR2: KGHSH and LQKENI. The CDR3 consists of 15 residues. V was pared by 4 bases and J by 7 bases, with 17 bases between. The CDR3 coding sequence is TGTGCCAGCTCACGGCTTAGCGCCCAAGGGAATGAGCAGTTCTTC. As protein: CASSRLSAQGNEQFF.

The chain employs TRBV2 and TRBJ1-2; 8 nucleotides align to TRBD1. The V gene's germline CDR1 is SNHLY and CDR2 FYNNEI. The CDR3 loop spans 14 amino acids. Trimming took 5 bases from V and 4 from J; bases not matched to a gene: 6. This chain's CDR3 is CASSPGGTIYGYTF. The CDR3 nucleotides read TGTGCCAGCAGTCCAGGGGGCACCATCTATGGCTACACCTTC.

This clone was found a few times. This chain links TRBV3-1 (or the pseudogene TRBV3-2) with TRBJ1-4; no clear D gene. CDR3 size: 14 residues. The germline gives CDR1 LGHDT, CDR2 YNNKEL (reference sequence). Trimming left V 4 bases short and J 6 bases short, with 12 bases between. For the CDR3, the DNA is TGTGCCAGCAGCCCTCCCGGGGTCGATGAAAAACTGTTTTTT. The encoded protein is CASSPPGVDEKLFF.

The chain couples TRBV11-1 to TRBJ1-4, with D possibly matching TRBD1 (5 bases). Trimming took off 5 bases at V and 8 bases at J, with 12 bases between the two ends. From germline, CDR1 is SGHAT and CDR2 FQDESV (reference sequence). There are 13 residues in the CDR3. CDR3 sequence: CASSDGQWEKLFF. The CDR3 bases are TGTGCCAGCAGCGACGGACAATGGGAAAAACTGTTTTTT. Full variable domain (rest looked up from reference TRBV11-1 and TRBJ1-4): EAEVAQSPRYKITEKSQAVAFWCDPISGHATLYWYRQILGQGPELLVQFQDESVVDDSQLPKDRFSAERLKGVDSTLKIQPAELGDSAMYLCASSDGQWEKLFFGSGTQLSVL.

In DNA, the CDR3 is TGTGCCAGCTCACCAGACGGGGGGCCTGGCTACACCTTC. Encoded protein: CASSPDGGPGYTF. This rearrangement joins TRBV18 to TRBJ1-2, with D maybe TRBD1 (6 bases). Trimming stripped 2 bases from V and 7 bases from J, with 11 bases between. Per germline, CDR1 KGHSH and CDR2 LQKENI. The CDR3 consists of 13 residues.

V is TRBV7-3 and J is TRBJ1-1; no firm D call. The CDR3 consists of 13 residues. The V gene's germline CDR1 is SGHTA and CDR2 FQGTGA. Trimming took off 2 bases at V and 0 bases at J, with 4 bases between the two ends. The CDR3 DNA is TGTGCCAGCAGCTTATTCATGAACACTGAAGCTTTCTTT. As protein: CASSLFMNTEAFF. The full variable domain, in which reference TRBV7-3 and TRBJ1-1 provide the parts outside the CDR3, is GAGVSQTPSNKVTEKGKYVELRCDPISGHTALYWYRQSLGQGPEFLIYFQGTGAADDSGLPNDRFFAVRPEGSVSTLKIQRTERGDSAVYLCASSLFMNTEAFFGQGTRLTVV.